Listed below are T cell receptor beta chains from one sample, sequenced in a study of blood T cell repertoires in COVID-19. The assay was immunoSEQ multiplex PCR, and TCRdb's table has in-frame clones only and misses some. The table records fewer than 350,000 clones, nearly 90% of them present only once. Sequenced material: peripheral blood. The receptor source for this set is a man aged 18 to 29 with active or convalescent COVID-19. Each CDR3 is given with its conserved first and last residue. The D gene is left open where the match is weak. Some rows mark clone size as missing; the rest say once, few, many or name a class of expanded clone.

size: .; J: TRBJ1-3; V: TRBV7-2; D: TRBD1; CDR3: CASSLTTGVGGNTIYF; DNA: TGTGCCAGCAGCTTAACTACAGGGGTCGGTGGAAACACCATATATTTT
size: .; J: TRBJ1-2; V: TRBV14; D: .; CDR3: CASSHQGDVNYGYTF; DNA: TGTGCCAGCAGCCACCAAGGGGATGTTAACTATGGCTACACCTTC
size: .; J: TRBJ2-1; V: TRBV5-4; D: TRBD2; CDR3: CASSSTLAGVYSYNEQFF; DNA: TGTGCCAGCAGCTCTACGCTAGCGGGGGTTTACTCCTACAATGAGCAGTTCTTC
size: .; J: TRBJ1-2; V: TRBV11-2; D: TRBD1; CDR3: CASSNRDRGWGYTF; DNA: TGTGCCAGCAGCAACCGGGACAGGGGTTGGGGCTACACCTTC
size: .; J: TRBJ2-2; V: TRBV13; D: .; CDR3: CASTRGYTGELFF; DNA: TGTGCCAGTACCAGGGGTTACACCGGGGAGCTGTTTTTT
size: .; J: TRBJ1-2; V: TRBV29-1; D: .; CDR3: CSVEGLTATWGYTF; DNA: TGCAGCGTTGAAGGGTTGACAGCGACGTGGGGCTACACCTTC
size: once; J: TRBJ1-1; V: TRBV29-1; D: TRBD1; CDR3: CSVCIGGANTEAFF; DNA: TGCAGCGTTTGTATAGGGGGCGCGAACACTGAAGCTTTCTTT
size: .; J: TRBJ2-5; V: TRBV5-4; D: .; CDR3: CASSWSGETQYF; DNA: TGTGCCAGCAGCTGGTCGGGAGAGACCCAGTACTTC
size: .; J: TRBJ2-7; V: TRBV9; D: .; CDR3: CASSEAQGSSYEQYF; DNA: TGTGCCAGCAGCGAAGCCCAGGGGAGCTCCTACGAGCAGTACTTC
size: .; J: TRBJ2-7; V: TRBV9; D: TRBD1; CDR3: CASSVGTTGDEQYF; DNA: TGTGCCAGCAGCGTAGGGACGACAGGGGACGAGCAGTACTTC
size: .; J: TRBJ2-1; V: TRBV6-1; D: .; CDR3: CASSDWRAYNEQFF; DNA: TGTGCCAGCAGTGATTGGCGGGCATACAATGAGCAGTTCTTC
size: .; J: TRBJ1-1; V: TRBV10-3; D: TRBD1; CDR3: CAIRGTGGQDTEAFF; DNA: TGTGCCATCAGGGGGACAGGGGGCCAGGACACTGAAGCTTTCTTT
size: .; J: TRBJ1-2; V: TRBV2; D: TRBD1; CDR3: CASSNPGQSNYGYTF; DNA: TGTGCCAGCAGTAATCCGGGACAGAGTAACTATGGCTACACCTTC
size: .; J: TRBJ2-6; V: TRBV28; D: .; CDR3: CASSLAGTGANVLTF; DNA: TGTGCCAGCAGTTTAGCAGGGACTGGGGCCAACGTCCTGACTTTC
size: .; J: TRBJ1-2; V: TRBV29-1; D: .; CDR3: CSVAAGGRGYTF; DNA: TGCAGCGTTGCGGCGGGAGGGAGGGGCTACACCTTC
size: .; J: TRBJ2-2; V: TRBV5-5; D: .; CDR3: CASSLGGENTGELFF; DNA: TGTGCCAGCAGCTTGGGCGGGGAAAACACCGGGGAGCTGTTTTTT
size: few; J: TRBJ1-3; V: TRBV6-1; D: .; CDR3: CASSEALRGSGNTIYF; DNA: TGTGCCAGCAGTGAAGCGCTTCGGGGCTCTGGAAACACCATATATTTT
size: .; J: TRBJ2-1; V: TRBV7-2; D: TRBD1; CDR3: CASSASGTGFHEQFF; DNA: TGTGCCAGCAGCGCATCCGGGACAGGGTTCCATGAGCAGTTCTTC
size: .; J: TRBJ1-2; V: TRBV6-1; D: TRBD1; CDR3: CASSEDRINFNYGYTF; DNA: TGTGCCAGCAGTGAGGACAGGATTAACTTTAACTATGGCTACACCTTC
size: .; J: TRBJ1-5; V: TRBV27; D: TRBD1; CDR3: CASSLTGSDQPQHF; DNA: TGTGCCAGCAGTCTGACAGGGTCGGATCAGCCCCAGCATTTT
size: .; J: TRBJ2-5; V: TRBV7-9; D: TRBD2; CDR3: CASRGASGYQETQYF; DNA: TGTGCCAGCCGCGGGGCTAGCGGGTACCAAGAGACCCAGTACTTC
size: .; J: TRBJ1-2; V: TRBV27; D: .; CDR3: CASSLRFLGYGYTF; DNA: TGTGCCAGCAGTTTAAGGTTTCTCGGGTATGGCTACACCTTC
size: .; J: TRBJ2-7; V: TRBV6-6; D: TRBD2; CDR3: CASSPLTSGGHLSYEQYF; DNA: TGTGCCAGCAGTCCTCTGACTAGCGGGGGGCACCTCTCCTACGAGCAGTACTTC
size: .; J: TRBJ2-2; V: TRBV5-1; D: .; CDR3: CASSLYPLDVGGELFF; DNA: TGCGCCAGCAGCTTGTACCCGCTAGATGTGGGCGGGGAGCTGTTTTTT